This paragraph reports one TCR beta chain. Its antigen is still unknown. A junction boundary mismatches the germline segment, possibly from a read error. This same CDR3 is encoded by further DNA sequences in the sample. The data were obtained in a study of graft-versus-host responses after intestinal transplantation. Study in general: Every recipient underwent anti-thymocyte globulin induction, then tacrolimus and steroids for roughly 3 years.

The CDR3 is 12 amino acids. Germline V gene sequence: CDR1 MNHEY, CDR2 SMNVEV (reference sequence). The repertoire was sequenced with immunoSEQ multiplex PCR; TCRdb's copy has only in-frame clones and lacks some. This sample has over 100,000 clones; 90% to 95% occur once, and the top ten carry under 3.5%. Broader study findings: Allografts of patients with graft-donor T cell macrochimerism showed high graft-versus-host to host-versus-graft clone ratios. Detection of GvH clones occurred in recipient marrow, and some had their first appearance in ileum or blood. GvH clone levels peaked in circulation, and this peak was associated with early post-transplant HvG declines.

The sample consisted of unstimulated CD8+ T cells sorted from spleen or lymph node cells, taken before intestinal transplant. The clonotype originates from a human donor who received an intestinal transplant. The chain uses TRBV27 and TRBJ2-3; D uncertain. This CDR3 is CASSSRRDTQYF. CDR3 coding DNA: TGCGCCAGCAGTTCACGACGGGATACGCAGTATTTT.